The 8 T cell receptor beta chains listed next were all sequenced from one sample in a study of regulatory T cells in long-lasting Graves disease. Time point specified: newly diagnosed GD, antithyroid drugs for less than 3 months. Extracted PBMC RNA gave rise to the TCR library. TCR beta libraries were built with iRepertoire HTBI primers and Arm-PCR of CDR3 regions. TCRdb re-called the multiplex PCR reads through MiXCR, storing one row per CDR3 protein. Of about 350,000 distinct CDR3 sequences listed, roughly 17% are singletons. These data also featured in a second study, about T cells in Graves' hyperthyroidism and ophthalmopathy.

Material: peripheral blood mononuclear cells (PBMCs), obtained at new diagnosis, from a patient treated with antithyroid drugs. The receptors derive from a man between 35 and 55 years old with Graves disease.

This clonotype was seen many times. The CDR3 bases are TGTGCCAGCAGTGAAGCGGGACACTACTATAGCAATCAGCCCCAGCATTTT. Residues: CASSEAGHYYSNQPQHF. The rearrangement joins TRBV2 to TRBJ1-5; possible D gene TRBD1, 6 bases. CDR3 length: 17 amino acids. Germline assignment: CDR1 SNHLY and CDR2 FYNNEI. V lost 0 bases and J 0 bases, leaving 12 bases between the germline ends.

At least ten counts were recorded for this clonotype. The chain links TRBV6-1 to TRBJ1-5, with a tentative D call TRBD1 (6 bases). Germline values: CDR1 MNHNS, CDR2 SASEGT. The CDR3 is made up of 18 amino acids. The V and J ends lost 8 bases and 0 bases respectively, with 23 bases between them. The CDR3 protein is CASFHQGIDLYSNQPQHF. The CDR3 bases are TGTGCCAGCTTCCATCAGGGGATTGATCTTTATAGCAATCAGCCCCAGCATTTT.

This clonotype has only a few counts. This may arise from a read error, as a much more abundant clone is one base away. This chain links TRBV30 with TRBJ2-5, with 8 bases matching TRBD2. The CDR3 is 16 residues long. V was clipped by 0 bases and J by 4 bases; unmatched bases: 10. The V gene's germline CDR1 is GTSNPN and CDR2 SVGIG (reference sequence). CDR3 DNA: TGTGCCTGGAGTGTGCCCCGGGGCGGGGGGAGAGAGACCCAGTACTTC. This codes for CAWSVPRGGGRETQYF.

This clonotype was recorded at least ten times. The V and J genes are TRBV7-2 and TRBJ2-1; 14 nucleotides match TRBD2. V shed 4 bases and J 5 bases; nucleotides not matched to a gene: 7. The CDR3 has 17 residues. Germline-derived CDR1 and CDR2 are SGHTA and FQGNSA. CDR3: CASSSGRLAGGNNEQFF. The CDR3 region has the DNA TGTGCCAGCAGCTCCGGCCGACTAGCGGGGGGGAACAATGAGCAGTTCTTC.

In this sample, this clonotype turned up many times. The CDR3 region has the DNA TGTGCCAGCCACGGACTAGCGGGGTGGGAGCAGTTCTTC. Translating gives CASHGLAGWEQFF. The chain carries TRBV6-2 or TRBV6-3 and TRBJ2-1, with 12 bases matching TRBD2. Germline values: CDR1 MNHEY, CDR2 SVGEGT. V was clipped by 8 bases and J by 10 bases; unmatched bases: 6. CDR3 size: 13 residues.

This clonotype has at least ten counts. The chain carries TRBV5-5 and TRBJ2-1; 8 bases map to TRBD2. J was trimmed by 3 bases and V by 9 bases; bases with no gene match: 11. Looked up from germline, CDR1 is SGHKS and CDR2 is YYEKEE (reference sequence). The CDR3 is 15 amino acids. For the CDR3, the DNA is TGTGCCACTAGATTGGCGGGGGGCATCTACAATGAGCAGTTCTTC. Its translation: CATRLAGGIYNEQFF.

J is TRBJ1-2 and V is TRBV2; tentatively, D is TRBD1 (5 bases). The V gene lost 4 bases and the J gene lost 1 base, with 13 bases spanning the gap. The CDR3 extends over 15 amino acids. Germline V gene data show CDR1 as SNHLY and CDR2 as FYNNEI. CDR3 coding DNA: TGTGCCAGCAGTGCCGTCCAGGGACTTAACTATGGCTACACCTTC. This gives the protein CASSAVQGLNYGYTF. The full variable domain, in which reference TRBV2 and TRBJ1-2 provide the parts outside the CDR3, is EPEVTQTPSHQVTQMGQEVILRCVPISNHLYFYWYRQILGQKVEFLVSFYNNEISEKSEIFDDQFSVERPDGSNFTLKIRSTKLEDSAMYFCASSAVQGLNYGYTFGSGTRLTVV.

This clonotype was recorded a few times. A much bigger clone sits one base away, suggesting this may be a read error. The V and J genes are TRBV9 and TRBJ1-1; D perhaps matches TRBD1 (5 bases). The CDR3 covers 15 residues. Germline V gene data show CDR1 as SGDLS and CDR2 as YYNGEE. This CDR3 reads CASSVDGQPNTEASF. The CDR3 coding sequence is TGTGCCAGCAGCGTAGACGGACAACCGAACACTGAAGCTTCCTTT.